This TCR beta chain was observed in a study of shared clonotypes between healthy human individuals. Generated by immunoSEQ multiplex PCR, the TCRdb table keeps only in-frame clones and is missing some. This sample has roughly 2.5 million clones, with around 94% found just once. This sequence was found in a man between 18 and 35 years old in good health. The sequencing sample was made of naive CD4+ T cells sorted from blood. As to subset: CD45RA+ positively selected.

The CDR3 protein is CASSSGTFSSGANVLTF. The CDR3 nucleotides read TGCGCCAGCAGCTCCGGGACTTTCAGCTCTGGGGCCAACGTCCTGACTTTC. V usage is TRBV5-1 and J usage is TRBJ2-6, with D maybe TRBD2 (6 bases). The length of the CDR3 is 17 residues. Germline CDR1 and CDR2: SGHRS and YFSETQ. Trimming pared 3 bases from V and 0 bases from J, leaving 13 bases between.